This TCR beta chain was observed in a study of PD-1 blockade in classical Hodgkin lymphoma. Overall study findings and caveats: Diversity similar to that of newly diagnosed patients was seen at baseline in complete responders.

On this clone itself: Its antigen is not known. The sample holds other DNA sequences that translate to the same CDR3.

CDR3 length equals 15 residues. The V segment lost 5 bases and the J segment 6 bases; nucleotides outside the gene matches: 10. The germline gives CDR1 LNHDA, CDR2 SQIVND (reference sequence). With no exception, relapse followed autologous stem cell transplantation in all patients, and brentuximab vedotin exposure varied. The method was immunoSEQ multiplex PCR; TCRdb's version includes in-frame clones alone and lacks a portion of them. The repertoire holds some 18,000 clones, with around 85% as singletons. This receptor was obtained from a human donor with classical Hodgkin lymphoma. The material sequenced was peripheral blood mononuclear cells (PBMCs), taken at baseline. The chain employs TRBV19 and TRBJ2-7; 10 nucleotides match TRBD1. For the CDR3, the DNA is TGTGCCAGTAGTCCCCGGACAGGGGGGATAAGCGAGCAGTACTTC. It is translated as CASSPRTGGISEQYF.